Each of the 16 T cell receptor beta chains below was sequenced from the same sample in a study of shared clonotypes between healthy human individuals. Clones were read by immunoSEQ multiplex PCR, and TCRdb kept only the in-frame ones, dropping some. The sample yields 2 million to 2.5 million clones, about 92% seen once. The material sequenced was naive CD4+ T cells from PBMCs. This sample's subset: CD45RA+ positively selected. The receptors originated from a man between 18 and 35 years old in good health. Some clones in this sample may be carry-over from other donors' samples.

With respect to this clone: One end of the junction fails to match germline, which may point to a read error. This chain links TRBV28 with TRBJ1-3; no clear D. This CDR3 has 11 amino acids. Germline V gene lookup returns CDR1 MDHEN and CDR2 SYDVKM. The CDR3 DNA reads as TGTGCCAGCAGTTTTGGAAGCACCATATATTTT. This encodes CASSFGSTIYF. The whole variable domain, filled in from reference TRBV28 and TRBJ1-3, reads DVKVTQSSRYLVKRTGEKVFLECVQDMDHENMFWYRQDPGLGLRLIYFSYDVKMKEKGDIPEGYSVSREKKERFSLILESASTNQTSMYLCASSFGSTIYFGEGSWLTVV.

The rearrangement links TRBV28 to TRBJ1-5; no clear D. V lost 3 bases to trimming and J lost 5 bases, with 8 bases between them. The CDR3 covers 13 residues. Germline V CDR1 and CDR2: MDHEN, SYDVKM. CDR3 in amino acids: CASSFVSHQPQHF. CDR3 DNA sequence: TGTGCCAGCAGTTTCGTCTCTCATCAGCCCCAGCATTTT.

The chain joins TRBV2 to TRBJ2-2; D ambiguous. V lost 3 bases to trimming and J lost 6 bases, with 5 bases between them. The CDR3 consists of 12 residues. Germline values: CDR1 SNHLY, CDR2 FYNNEI. The DNA for the CDR3 is TGTGCCAGCAGTGATCACGCCGGGGAGCTGTTTTTT. Translating it yields CASSDHAGELFF.

The chain has TRBV5-1 and TRBJ2-2, with D possibly matching TRBD2 (6 bases). V lost 0 bases to trimming and J lost 4 bases, with 13 bases between them. Germline values: CDR1 SGHRS, CDR2 YFSETQ. CDR3 length: 16 amino acids. The CDR3 protein is CASSLVAGMSTGELFF. The CDR3 bases are TGCGCCAGCAGCTTGGTGGCGGGAATGTCCACCGGGGAGCTGTTTTTT.

V usage is TRBV19 and J usage is TRBJ2-2; D is ambiguous. Trimming stripped 3 bases from V and 5 bases from J, with 7 bases between. The germline V gene encodes CDR1 LNHDA and CDR2 SQIVND (reference sequence). This CDR3 is built from 13 residues. The CDR3 loop reads CASSITVTGELFF. The CDR3 nucleotides are TGTGCCAGTAGTATTACCGTGACCGGGGAGCTGTTTTTT. The full variable domain, with the rest looked up from reference TRBV19 and TRBJ2-2, is DGGITQSPKYLFRKEGQNVTLSCEQNLNHDAMYWYRQDPGQGLRLIYYSQIVNDFQKGDIAEGYSVSREKKESFPLTVTSAQKNPTAFYLCASSITVTGELFFGEGSRLTVL.

On this clone itself: The same CDR3 arises from other DNA sequences in this sample as well. J is TRBJ1-1 and V is TRBV5-1; D may be TRBD1 (5 bases). CDR1 is SGHRS, CDR2 YFSETQ, per germline. The CDR3 sequence is 14 residues long. Trimming left V 0 bases short and J 1 base short, with 7 bases between. Here the CDR3 reads CASSLGGTNTEAFF. The CDR3 region has the DNA TGCGCCAGCAGCTTGGGGGGGACGAACACTGAAGCTTTCTTT.

The chain links TRBV7-3 to TRBJ2-1; D ambiguous. Trimming left V 5 bases short and J 0 bases short, with 14 bases between. Germline lookup yields CDR1 SGHTA and CDR2 FQGTGA. The CDR3 totals 16 residues. CDR3 in amino acids: CASSPQNTYSYNEQFF. DNA for the CDR3: TGTGCCAGCAGCCCGCAGAATACTTACTCCTACAATGAGCAGTTCTTC.

This clone turned up a few times. The gene calls are TRBV7-9 and TRBJ1-1; D is undetermined. The germline gives CDR1 SEHNR, CDR2 FQNEAQ (reference sequence). The ends were cut back, 4 bases at V and 8 bases at J, with 11 bases in the middle. The CDR3 has 12 amino acids. CDR3 bases: TGTGCCAGCAGCTCTCCCGGAGGAGAAGCTTTCTTT. It codes for CASSSPGGEAFF.

The V call is TRBV6-5, the J call TRBJ2-1; D perhaps matches TRBD2 (6 bases). Germline values: CDR1 MNHEY, CDR2 SVGAGI. The length of the CDR3 is 13 residues. Trimming took 4 bases from V and 6 from J, leaving 10 bases between them. CDR3 nucleotides: TGTGCCAGCAGTTGGCTAGCGTCCAATGAGCAGTTCTTC. Translated: CASSWLASNEQFF.

The rearrangement links TRBV28 to TRBJ2-5; D may be TRBD1 or TRBD2 (5 bases each). The germline V gene encodes CDR1 MDHEN and CDR2 SYDVKM. This CDR3 is built from 15 residues. V lost 8 bases and J lost 7, with 23 bases in between. The CDR3 region is CASGWDGARFATQYF. The CDR3 bases are TGTGCCAGCGGTTGGGACGGAGCCCGTTTTGCGACCCAGTACTTC.

This clone was counted once. The CDR3 loop reads CASSQAGLAGGTLYNEQFF. CDR3 in DNA: TGTGCCAGCAGCCAAGCGGGACTAGCGGGAGGGACGTTATACAATGAGCAGTTCTTC. V usage is TRBV4-2 and J usage is TRBJ2-1; TRBD2 aligns across 16 bases. The CDR3 has 19 residues. J gave up 4 bases and V 1 base, and 7 bases lay outside the gene matches. Per germline, CDR1 LGHNA and CDR2 YNFKEQ.

The chain joins TRBV18 to TRBJ2-1, with 13 bases that match TRBD2. Trimming removed 3 bases from V and 8 bases from J; junction bases left unmatched: 7. CDR1 is KGHSH and CDR2 is LQKENI in the germline V gene. The CDR3 runs to 16 residues. This CDR3 reads CASSPSTSGRAHEQFF. In DNA, the CDR3 is TGTGCCAGCTCACCCTCTACTAGCGGGAGGGCCCATGAGCAGTTCTTC.

V gene TRBV7-2 combines with J gene TRBJ1-1; maybe TRBD1 (6 bases). The CDR3 totals 13 residues. Germline V gene sequence: CDR1 SGHTA, CDR2 FQGNSA. Trimming left V 2 bases short and J 11 bases short, with 15 bases between. The CDR3 loop is CASSLWGRLGAFF. In DNA form, the CDR3 reads TGTGCCAGCAGCTTATGGGGGCGGCTGGGGGCTTTCTTT.

This sequence joins TRBV5-1 and TRBJ1-3; the D is unclear. Germline lookup yields CDR1 SGHRS and CDR2 YFSETQ. The ends were cut back, 3 bases at V and 4 bases at J, with 17 bases in the middle. The CDR3 is 16 residues long. The CDR3 DNA reads as TGCGCCAGCAGCTCCAGCGGCCCTAGAGCCGGAAACACCATATATTTT. Its protein product is CASSSSGPRAGNTIYF.

This clone appeared once. This chain uses TRBV5-1 with TRBJ1-1; D perhaps matches TRBD1 (6 bases). This CDR3 contains 16 residues. From germline, CDR1 is SGHRS and CDR2 YFSETQ. Trimming stripped 4 bases from V and 4 bases from J, with 20 bases between. The CDR3 nucleotides read TGCGCCAGCAGCGCGGGACAAAATATAGAAGCCACTGAAGCTTTCTTT. This sequence encodes CASSAGQNIEATEAFF.

This chain uses TRBV2 with TRBJ1-1; D may be TRBD1 (5 bases). The CDR3 is 14 residues long. The germline V and J ends were trimmed by 3 bases and 8 bases, with 16 bases remaining between them. Germline values: CDR1 SNHLY, CDR2 FYNNEI. DNA for the CDR3: TGTGCCAGCAGTGATGCGTTCGGGACGGGGGAAGCTTTCTTT. It codes for CASSDAFGTGEAFF. Full variable domain (rest looked up from reference TRBV2 and TRBJ1-1): EPEVTQTPSHQVTQMGQEVILRCVPISNHLYFYWYRQILGQKVEFLVSFYNNEISEKSEIFDDQFSVERPDGSNFTLKIRSTKLEDSAMYFCASSDAFGTGEAFFGQGTRLTVV.